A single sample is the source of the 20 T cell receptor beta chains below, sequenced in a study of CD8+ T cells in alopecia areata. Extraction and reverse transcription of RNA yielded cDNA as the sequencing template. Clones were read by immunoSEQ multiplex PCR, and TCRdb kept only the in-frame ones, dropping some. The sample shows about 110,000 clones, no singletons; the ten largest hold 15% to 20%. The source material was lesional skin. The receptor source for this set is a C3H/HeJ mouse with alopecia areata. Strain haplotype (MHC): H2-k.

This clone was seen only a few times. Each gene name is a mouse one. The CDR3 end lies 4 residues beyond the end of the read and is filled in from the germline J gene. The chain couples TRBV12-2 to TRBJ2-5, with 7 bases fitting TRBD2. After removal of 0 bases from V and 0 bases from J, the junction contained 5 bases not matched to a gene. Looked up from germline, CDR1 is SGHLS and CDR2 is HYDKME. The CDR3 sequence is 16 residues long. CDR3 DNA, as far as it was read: TGTGCCAGCTCTCTCGACGGGGGGGTTAACCAAGAC. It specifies CASSLDGGVNQD. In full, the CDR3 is CASSLDGGVNQDTQYF.

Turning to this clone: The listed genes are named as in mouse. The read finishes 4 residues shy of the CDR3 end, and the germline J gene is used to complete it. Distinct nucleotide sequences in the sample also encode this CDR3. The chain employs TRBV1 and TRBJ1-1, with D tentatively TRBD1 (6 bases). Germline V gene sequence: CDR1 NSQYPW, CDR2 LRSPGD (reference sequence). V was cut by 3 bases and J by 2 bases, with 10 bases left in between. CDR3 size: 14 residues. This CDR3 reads CTCSARTANTEVFF. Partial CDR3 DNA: TGCACCTGCAGTGCCCGGACAGCCAACACA.

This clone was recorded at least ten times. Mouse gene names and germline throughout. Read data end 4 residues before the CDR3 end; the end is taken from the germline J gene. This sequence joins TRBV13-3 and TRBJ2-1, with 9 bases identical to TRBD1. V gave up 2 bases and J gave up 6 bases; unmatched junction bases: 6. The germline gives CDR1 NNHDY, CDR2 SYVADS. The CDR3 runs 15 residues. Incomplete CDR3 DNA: TGTGCCAGCAGTGACCGGGACAGGGAGGCTGCT. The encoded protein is CASSDRDREAA. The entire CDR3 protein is CASSDRDREAAEQFF.

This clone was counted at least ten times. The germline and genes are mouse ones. CDR3 region: CASSETWGSAETLYF. The DNA read from the CDR3 is TGTGCCAGCAGTGAGACCTGGGGGAGTGCAGAA. The chain recombines TRBV13-3 with TRBJ2-3; 7 nucleotides align to TRBD2. The read ends 4 residues shy of where the CDR3 ends; the end is completed using the germline J gene. V trimming: 2 bases; J trimming: 0 bases; junction bases outside the gene matches: 3. Germline V CDR1 and CDR2: NNHDY, SYVADS. There are 15 residues in the CDR3.

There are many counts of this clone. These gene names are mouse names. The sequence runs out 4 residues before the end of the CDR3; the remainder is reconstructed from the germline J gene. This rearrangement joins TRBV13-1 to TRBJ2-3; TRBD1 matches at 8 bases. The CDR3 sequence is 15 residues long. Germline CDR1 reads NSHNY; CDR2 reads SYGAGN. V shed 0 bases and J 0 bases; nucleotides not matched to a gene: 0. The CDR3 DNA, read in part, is TGTGCCAGCAGTGATGGGGACAGGAGTGCAGAA. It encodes CASSDGDRSAE. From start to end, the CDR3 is CASSDGDRSAETLYF.

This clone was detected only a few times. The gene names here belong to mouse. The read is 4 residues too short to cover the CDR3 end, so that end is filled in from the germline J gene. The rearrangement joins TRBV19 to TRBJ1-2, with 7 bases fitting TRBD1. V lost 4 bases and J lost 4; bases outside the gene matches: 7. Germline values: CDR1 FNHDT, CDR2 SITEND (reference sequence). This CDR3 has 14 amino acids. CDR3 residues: CASSPTGSGSDYTF. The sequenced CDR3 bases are TGTGCCAGCAGTCCGACAGGGAGCGGCTCC.

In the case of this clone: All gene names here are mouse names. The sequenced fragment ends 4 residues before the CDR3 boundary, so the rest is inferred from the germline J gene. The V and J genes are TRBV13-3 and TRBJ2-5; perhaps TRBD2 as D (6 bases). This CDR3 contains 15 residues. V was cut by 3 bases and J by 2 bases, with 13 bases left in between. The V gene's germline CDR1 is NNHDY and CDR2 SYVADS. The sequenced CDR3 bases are TGTGCCAGCAGTGTGACTGGTAGGTTCCAAGAC. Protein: CASSVTGRFQD. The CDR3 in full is CASSVTGRFQDTQYF. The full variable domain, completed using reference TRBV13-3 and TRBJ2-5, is EAAVTQSPRSKVAVTGGKVTLSCHQTNNHDYMYWYRQDTGHGLRLIHYSYVADSTEKGDIPDGYKASRPSQENFSLILELASLSQTAVYFCASSVTGRFQDTQYFGPGTRLLVL.

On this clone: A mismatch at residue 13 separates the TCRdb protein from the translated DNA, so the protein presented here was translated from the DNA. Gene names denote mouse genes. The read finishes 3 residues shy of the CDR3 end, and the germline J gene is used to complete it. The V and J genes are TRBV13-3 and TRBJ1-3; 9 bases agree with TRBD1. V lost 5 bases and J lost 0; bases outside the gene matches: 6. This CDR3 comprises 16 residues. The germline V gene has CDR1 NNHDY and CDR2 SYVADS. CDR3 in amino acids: CASRRTGANSGNTLYF. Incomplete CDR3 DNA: TGTGCCAGCAGAAGGACAGGGGCGAATTCTGGAAATACG.

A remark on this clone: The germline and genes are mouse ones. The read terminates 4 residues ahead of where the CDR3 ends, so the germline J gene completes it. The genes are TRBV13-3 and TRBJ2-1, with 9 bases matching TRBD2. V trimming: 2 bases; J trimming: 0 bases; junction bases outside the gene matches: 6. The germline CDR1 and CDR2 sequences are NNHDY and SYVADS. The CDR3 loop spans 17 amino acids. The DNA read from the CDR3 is TGTGCCAGCAGTGAAGACACTGGGGGGCGTAACTATGCT. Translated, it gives CASSEDTGGRNYA. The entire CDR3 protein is CASSEDTGGRNYAEQFF.

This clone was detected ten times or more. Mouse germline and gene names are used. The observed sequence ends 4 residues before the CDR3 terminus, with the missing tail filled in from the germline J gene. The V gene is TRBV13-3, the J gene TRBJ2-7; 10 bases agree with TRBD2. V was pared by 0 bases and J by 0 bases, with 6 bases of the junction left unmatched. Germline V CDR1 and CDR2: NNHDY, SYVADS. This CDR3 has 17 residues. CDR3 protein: CASSDAPGLGSSYEQYF. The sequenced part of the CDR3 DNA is TGTGCCAGCAGTGATGCACCGGGACTGGGGTCCTCCTAT.

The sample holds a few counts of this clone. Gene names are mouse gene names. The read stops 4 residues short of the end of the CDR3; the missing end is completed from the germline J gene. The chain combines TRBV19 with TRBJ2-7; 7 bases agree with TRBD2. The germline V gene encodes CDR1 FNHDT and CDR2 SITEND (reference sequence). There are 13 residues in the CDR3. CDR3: CASSLGTDYEQYF. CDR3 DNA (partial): TGTGCCAGCAGTCTCGGGACTGATTAT.

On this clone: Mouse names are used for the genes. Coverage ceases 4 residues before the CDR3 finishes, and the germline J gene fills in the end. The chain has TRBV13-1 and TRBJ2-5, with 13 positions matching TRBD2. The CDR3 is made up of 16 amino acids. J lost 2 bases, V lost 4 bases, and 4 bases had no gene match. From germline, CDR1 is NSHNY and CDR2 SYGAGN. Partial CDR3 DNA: TGTGCCAGCAGTCGGACTGGGGGGGCGTTCCAAGAC. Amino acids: CASSRTGGAFQD. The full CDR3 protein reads CASSRTGGAFQDTQYF.

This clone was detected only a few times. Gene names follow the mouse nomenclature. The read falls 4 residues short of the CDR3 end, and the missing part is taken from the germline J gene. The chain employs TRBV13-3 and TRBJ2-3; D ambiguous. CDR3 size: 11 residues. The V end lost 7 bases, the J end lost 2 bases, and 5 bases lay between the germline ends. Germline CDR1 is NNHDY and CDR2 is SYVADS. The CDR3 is CASLYAETLYF. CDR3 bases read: TGTGCCAGCCTATATGCAGAA.

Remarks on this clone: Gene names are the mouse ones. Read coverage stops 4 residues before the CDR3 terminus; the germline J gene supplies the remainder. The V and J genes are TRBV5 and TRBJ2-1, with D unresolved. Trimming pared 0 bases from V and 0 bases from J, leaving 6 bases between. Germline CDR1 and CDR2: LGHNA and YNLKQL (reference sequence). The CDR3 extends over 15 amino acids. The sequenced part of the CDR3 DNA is TGTGCCAGCAGCCAAGATCAGCTTAACTATGCT. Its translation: CASSQDQLNYA. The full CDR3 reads CASSQDQLNYAEQFF.

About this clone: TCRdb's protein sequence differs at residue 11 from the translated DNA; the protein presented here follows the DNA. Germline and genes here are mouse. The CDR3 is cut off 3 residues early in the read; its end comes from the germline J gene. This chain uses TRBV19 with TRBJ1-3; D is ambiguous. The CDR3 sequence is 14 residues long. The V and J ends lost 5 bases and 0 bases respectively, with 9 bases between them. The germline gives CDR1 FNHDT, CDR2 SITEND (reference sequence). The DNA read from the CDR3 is TGTGCCAGCAGCCTTACATATTCTGGAAATACG. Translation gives CASSLTYSGNT. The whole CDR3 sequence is CASSLTYSGNTLYF.

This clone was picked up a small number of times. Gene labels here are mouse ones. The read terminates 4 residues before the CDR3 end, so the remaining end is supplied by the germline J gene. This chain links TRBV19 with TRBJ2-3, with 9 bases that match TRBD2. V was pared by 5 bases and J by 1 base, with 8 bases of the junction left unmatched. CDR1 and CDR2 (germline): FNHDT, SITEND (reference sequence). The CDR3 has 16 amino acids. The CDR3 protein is CASSRVWDWGAETLYF. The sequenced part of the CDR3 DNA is TGTGCCAGCAGCCGTGTTTGGGACTGGGGTGCAGAA.

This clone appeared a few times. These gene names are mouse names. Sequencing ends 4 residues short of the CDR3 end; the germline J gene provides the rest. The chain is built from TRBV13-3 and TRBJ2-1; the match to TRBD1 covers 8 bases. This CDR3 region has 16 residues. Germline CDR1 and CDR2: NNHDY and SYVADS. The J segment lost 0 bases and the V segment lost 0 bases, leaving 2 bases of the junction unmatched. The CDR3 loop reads CASSDGRGHNYAEQFF. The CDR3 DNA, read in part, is TGTGCCAGCAGTGATGGCAGGGGGCATAACTATGCT.

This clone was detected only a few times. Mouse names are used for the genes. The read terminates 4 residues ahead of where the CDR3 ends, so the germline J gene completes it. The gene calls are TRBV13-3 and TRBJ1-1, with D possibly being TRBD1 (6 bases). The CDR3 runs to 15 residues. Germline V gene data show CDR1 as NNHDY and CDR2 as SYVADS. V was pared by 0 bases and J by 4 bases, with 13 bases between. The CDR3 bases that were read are TGTGCCAGCAGTGATGCGAACAGGGTCGGCACA. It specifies CASSDANRVGT. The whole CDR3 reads CASSDANRVGTEVFF.

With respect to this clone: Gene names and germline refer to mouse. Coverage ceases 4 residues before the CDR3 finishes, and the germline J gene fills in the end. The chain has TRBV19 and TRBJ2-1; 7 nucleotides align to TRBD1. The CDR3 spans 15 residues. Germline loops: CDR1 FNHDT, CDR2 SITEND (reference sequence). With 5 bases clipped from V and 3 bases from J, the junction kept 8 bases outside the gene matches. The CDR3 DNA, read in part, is TGTGCCAGCAGCAATGGGACAGTCTTCTATGCT. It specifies CASSNGTVFYA. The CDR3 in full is CASSNGTVFYAEQFF.

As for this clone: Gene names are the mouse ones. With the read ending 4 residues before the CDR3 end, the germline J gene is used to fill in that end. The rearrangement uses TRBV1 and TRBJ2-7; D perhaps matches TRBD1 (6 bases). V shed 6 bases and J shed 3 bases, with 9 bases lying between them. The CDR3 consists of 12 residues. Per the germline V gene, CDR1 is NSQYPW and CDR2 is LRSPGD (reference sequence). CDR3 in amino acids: CTCREQGYEQYF. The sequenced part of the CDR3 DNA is TGCACCTGCAGGGAACAGGGCTAT.